This TCR beta chain comes out of a study of blood T cell repertoires in COVID-19. Study background: Donors in the United States, Italy and Spain gave samples during acute or convalescent COVID-19. PBMCs, B-cell-depleted T cells, or T cells were the source of the cDNA or gDNA that made up the material.

As processed by the authors: Estimates of nucleated cell counts were drawn from the amplification of reference gene primers. Sequencing was performed with immunoSEQ multiplex PCR; in TCRdb, only in-frame clones are kept and a portion is missing. The V and J calls and clone size are taken from that table; D and trimming were inferred from the DNA. The table has roughly 250,000 clones, more than 80% seen once. Germline V gene sequence: CDR1 SGHVS, CDR2 FQNEAQ. The CDR3 runs 16 residues. V shed 4 bases and J shed 4 bases, with 19 bases lying between them. Sequencing input: peripheral blood. The gene calls are TRBV7-8 and TRBJ1-1, with TRBD1 as a possible D gene (5 bases). The TCR was taken from a woman in her thirties or forties with acute or convalescent COVID-19. CDR3 loop: CASSSSRLGASTEAFF. The DNA for the CDR3 is TGTGCCAGCAGCTCTTCAAGGCTTGGGGCGAGCACTGAAGCTTTCTTT. Variable domain in full (rest from reference TRBV7-8 and TRBJ1-1): GAGVSQSPRYKVAKRGQDVALRCDPISGHVSLFWYQQALGQGPEFLTYFQNEAQLDKSGLPSDRFFAERPEGSVSTLKIQRTQQEDSAVYLCASSSSRLGASTEAFFGQGTRLTVV.